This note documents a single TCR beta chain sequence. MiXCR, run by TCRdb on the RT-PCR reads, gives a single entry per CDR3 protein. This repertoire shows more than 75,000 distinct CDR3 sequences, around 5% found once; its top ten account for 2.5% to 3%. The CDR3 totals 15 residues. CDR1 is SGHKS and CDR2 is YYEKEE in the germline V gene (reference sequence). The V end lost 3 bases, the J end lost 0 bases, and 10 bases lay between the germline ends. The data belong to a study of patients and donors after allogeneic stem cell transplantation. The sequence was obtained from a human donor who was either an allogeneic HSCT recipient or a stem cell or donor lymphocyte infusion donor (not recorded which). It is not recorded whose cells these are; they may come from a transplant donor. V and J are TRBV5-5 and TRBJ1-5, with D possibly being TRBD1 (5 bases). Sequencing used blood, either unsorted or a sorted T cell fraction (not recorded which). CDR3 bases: TGTGCCAGCAGCTCGACAGCGGTTAGCAATCAGCCCCAGCATTTT. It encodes CASSSTAVSNQPQHF.